The entry that follows covers one TCR beta chain sequence. Trimming at V came to 4 bases and at J to 9 bases, leaving 9 bases not matched to a gene. Germline V CDR1 and CDR2: MNHEY, SVGAGI. This CDR3 is 15 amino acids long. This sample was taken from a study of blood T cell repertoires in COVID-19. This table comes from immunoSEQ multiplex PCR, and its TCRdb copy is limited to in-frame clones, with some not included. The sample records approximately 250,000 clones, roughly 90% being singletons. Sequences were obtained from peripheral blood. The source of this sequence is a man under 40 with active or convalescent COVID-19. V and J are TRBV6-5 and TRBJ2-1; 10 nucleotides agree with TRBD1. The CDR3 DNA reads TGTGCCAGCAGTTCAGACAGGGGGCTTAGTAGTGAGCAGTTCTTC. Translated: CASSSDRGLSSEQFF.